A selection of T cell receptor beta chains follows, all from one sample in a study of CD8+ T cells in alopecia areata. The assay was immunoSEQ multiplex PCR, and TCRdb's table has in-frame clones only and misses some. The sample has roughly 200,000 clones, around 63% seen once. The material was CD4+ T cells sorted from blood, obtained at week 0. The receptor set was obtained from a human donor with alopecia areata. Both conserved end residues are part of each CDR3. The D gene is left open where the match is weak. The listing skips clone size in some rows; elsewhere it reads once, few, many or a size class.

>.|.|TRBV4-1|TRBJ1-5
TGCGCCAGCAGCCAAGAAGGACAGCCCCAGCATTTT
CASSQEGQPQHF
>few|TRBD2|TRBV7-2|TRBJ2-2
TGTGCCAGCAGCCCTCAAGGAGCGGGGGGGCCGATGGTTGGGGAGCTGTTTTTT
CASSPQGAGGPMVGELFF
>.|TRBD1|TRBV29-1|TRBJ2-5
TGCAGCACTGGGGTACAGGGGGCGCCGGGGGAGACCCAGTACTTC
CSTGVQGAPGETQYF
>.|.|TRBV5-6|TRBJ1-4
TGTGCCAGCAGTTACCGGATTGTTCGGGAAAAACTGTTTTTT
CASSYRIVREKLFF
>.|TRBD1|TRBV5-1|TRBJ2-5
TGCGCCAGCAGCTGGGGGACAGGGGGAGAGACCCAGTACTTC
CASSWGTGGETQYF
>few|.|TRBV30|TRBJ1-6
TGTGCCTGGAGTGTAGGATCCCCATCACCCCTCCACTTT
CAWSVGSPSPLHF
>.|.|TRBV30|TRBJ1-2
TGTGCCTGGAGTGGGGGGCAGAGCTATGGCTACACCTTC
CAWSGGQSYGYTF
>once|.|TRBV14|TRBJ2-5
TGTGCCAGCAGCCGCTGGGACCCTCAAAGGCAAGAGACCCAGTACTTC
CASSRWDPQRQETQYF
>.|.|TRBV5-1|TRBJ2-6
TGCGCCAGCAAGGAATGGCCCTCTGGGGCCAACGTCCTGACTTTC
CASKEWPSGANVLTF
>.|.|TRBV29-1|TRBJ1-3
TGCAGCGTTGATCTCCGGACTGGAAACACCATATATTTT
CSVDLRTGNTIYF
>few|.|TRBV4-3|TRBJ1-6
TGCGCCAGCAGCCAAGATCGAAATTCACCCCTCCACTTT
CASSQDRNSPLHF
>few|.|TRBV6-5|TRBJ2-5
TGTGCCAGCAGAAAACGACGGGAAGAGACCCAGTACTTC
CASRKRREETQYF
>.|.|TRBV30|TRBJ1-2
TGTGCCTGGAGCCCGGGCCCTTATCGCTACACCTTC
CAWSPGPYRYTF
>.|.|TRBV27|TRBJ2-7
TGTGCCAGCAGTTTATCGGGTGTCGCGGGGACTCCTAGCTCCTACGAGCAGTACTTC
CASSLSGVAGTPSSYEQYF
>.|TRBD2|TRBV6-5|TRBJ2-3
TGTGCCAGCAGTTACTGGGGGGGATCGCCAGATACGCAGTATTTT
CASSYWGGSPDTQYF
>.|.|TRBV9|TRBJ1-2
TGTGCCAGCAGCGCCGGGGTTTTCGATGGCTACACCTTC
CASSAGVFDGYTF
>many|.|TRBV7-8|TRBJ1-2
TGTGCCAGCAGCACCGAAAGACGCTATGGCTACACCTTC
CASSTERRYGYTF
>.|.|TRBV9|TRBJ1-2
TGTGCCAGCAGCACCACAAGCAGATCCGGCTACACCTTC
CASSTTSRSGYTF
>.|.|TRBV4-3|TRBJ2-2
TGCGCCAGCACCCAACATGCATCAAACACCGGGGAGCTGTTTTTT
CASTQHASNTGELFF
>.|.|TRBV7-8|TRBJ2-7
TGTGCCAGCAGCTTAGGAGGGGTAGGGATTTCCTACGAGCAGTACTTC
CASSLGGVGISYEQYF
>.|.|TRBV19|TRBJ2-6
TGTGCCAGTAGTCTAGGGCTGTCCTCTGGGGCCAACGTCCTGACTTTC
CASSLGLSSGANVLTF
>.|TRBD1|TRBV7-2|TRBJ2-3
TGTGCCAGCAGCTTAGTGAGGGGGACAGGGGCATCAGATACGCAGTATTTT
CASSLVRGTGASDTQYF
>.|TRBD2|TRBV19|TRBJ2-7
TGTGGAGCTAGCGGGGGGGTGCACGAGCAGTACTTC
CGASGGVHEQYF
>.|TRBD1|TRBV6-5|TRBJ2-5
TGTGCCAGCTGTCAGGGACAGTGGAGAGAGACCCAGTACTTC
CASCQGQWRETQYF
>.|TRBD1|TRBV5-6|TRBJ1-2
TGTGCCAGCAGCTTGGGGAAGGGACAGTCCTATGGCTACACCTTC
CASSLGKGQSYGYTF
>.|.|TRBV29-1|TRBJ2-5
TGCAGCGTTGAGGTGGGGAGTTTGGGAGAGACCCAGTACTTC
CSVEVGSLGETQYF
>.|TRBD1|TRBV10-3|TRBJ2-1
TGTGCCATCAGACGGGACAGCCTCAATGAGCAGTTCTTC
CAIRRDSLNEQFF
>.|.|TRBV20-1|TRBJ1-2
TGCAGTGCTAGAGGACCGGGCGGCTACACCTTC
CSARGPGGYTF